This TCR beta chain derives from a study of patients and donors after allogeneic stem cell transplantation. Each CDR3 protein is one row after TCRdb ran MiXCR on the RT-PCR reads. The sample includes some 960,000 distinct CDR3 sequences, over 15% of them seen just once. The CDR3 length is 14 residues. Germline V gives CDR1 SNHLY, CDR2 FYNNEI. The J segment lost 4 bases and the V segment lost 7 bases, leaving 4 bases of the junction unmatched. The V gene is TRBV2, the J gene TRBJ2-2; 9 nucleotides align to TRBD1. The clonotype was recovered from a human donor who was either an allogeneic HSCT recipient or a stem cell or donor lymphocyte infusion donor (not recorded which). It is not recorded whose cells these are; they may come from a transplant donor. Sequencing used blood, either unsorted or a sorted T cell fraction (not recorded which). This chain's CDR3 is CASKGQGGTGELFF. CDR3 nucleotides: TGTGCCAGCAAGGGACAGGGTGGCACCGGGGAGCTGTTTTTT. The variable domain in full, with the rest retrieved from reference TRBV2 and TRBJ2-2, is EPEVTQTPSHQVTQMGQEVILRCVPISNHLYFYWYRQILGQKVEFLVSFYNNEISEKSEIFDDQFSVERPDGSNFTLKIRSTKLEDSAMYFCASKGQGGTGELFFGEGSRLTVL.